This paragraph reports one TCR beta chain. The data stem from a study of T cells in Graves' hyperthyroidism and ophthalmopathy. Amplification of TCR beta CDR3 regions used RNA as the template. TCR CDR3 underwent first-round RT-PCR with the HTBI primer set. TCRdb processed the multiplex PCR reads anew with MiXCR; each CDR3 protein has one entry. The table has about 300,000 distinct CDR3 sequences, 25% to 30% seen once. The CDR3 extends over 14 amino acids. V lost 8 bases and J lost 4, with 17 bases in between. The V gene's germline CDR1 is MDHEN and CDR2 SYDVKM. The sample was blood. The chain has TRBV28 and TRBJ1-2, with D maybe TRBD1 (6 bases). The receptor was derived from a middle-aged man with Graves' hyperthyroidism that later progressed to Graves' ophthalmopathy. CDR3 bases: TGTGCCAGCCAAGGGGGGGGGACTCCCTATGGCTACACCTTC. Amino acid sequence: CASQGGGTPYGYTF.